This TCR beta chain was found in a study of a mutant IDH1 vaccine in newly diagnosed glioma. Profiling relied on immunoSEQ multiplex PCR, and the TCRdb table lists in-frame clones only, not all of them. The sample has more than 50,000 clones; 89% are singletons. A note on this clone: The antigen is not known.

CDR3 length equals 15 residues. Looked up from germline, CDR1 is SGHTA and CDR2 is FQGNSA. The trim removed 4 bases at V and 7 bases at J, leaving 11 bases unmatched. Time point described: week 11, during vaccination. A single vaccine dose contained 300 ug of mutant IDH1 20-mer peptide, and topical imiquimod was used with it. This material consisted of PBMCs, taken from a glioma patient whose treatment included an IDH1 peptide vaccine. The chain joins TRBV7-2 to TRBJ2-7; 9 nucleotides agree with TRBD2. The clonotype comes from a man aged 35 to 55 with glioma. In DNA form, the CDR3 reads TGTGCCAGCAGCTCCACGGGACTAGCAGCAGGTGAGCAGTACTTC. Amino acids: CASSSTGLAAGEQYF.